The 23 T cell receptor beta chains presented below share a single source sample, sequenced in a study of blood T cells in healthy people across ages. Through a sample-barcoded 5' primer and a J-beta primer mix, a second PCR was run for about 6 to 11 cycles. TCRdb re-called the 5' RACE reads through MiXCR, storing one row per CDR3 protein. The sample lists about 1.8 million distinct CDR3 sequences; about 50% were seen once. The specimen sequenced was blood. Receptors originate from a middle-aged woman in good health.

CDR3 region: CASSLVPVNYNEQFF. The CDR3, as DNA: TGTGCCAGCAGTTTAGTTCCAGTCAACTACAATGAGCAGTTCTTC. The chain has TRBV28 and TRBJ2-1, with unresolved D. The CDR3 covers 15 residues. V was trimmed by 2 bases and J by 3 bases, leaving 11 bases between them. Germline V gene sequence: CDR1 MDHEN, CDR2 SYDVKM.

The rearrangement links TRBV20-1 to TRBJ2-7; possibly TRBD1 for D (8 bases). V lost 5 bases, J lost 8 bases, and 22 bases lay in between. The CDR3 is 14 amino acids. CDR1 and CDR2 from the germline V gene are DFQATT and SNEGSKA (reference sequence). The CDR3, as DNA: TGCAGTGCTCATACAGGGGGGGTTGCGGACAAGCAGTACTTC. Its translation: CSAHTGGVADKQYF.

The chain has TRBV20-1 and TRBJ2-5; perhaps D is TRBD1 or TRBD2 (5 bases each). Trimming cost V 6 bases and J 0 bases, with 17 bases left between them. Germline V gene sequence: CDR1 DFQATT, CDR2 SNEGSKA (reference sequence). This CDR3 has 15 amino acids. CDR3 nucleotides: TGCAGTGCCCCGCCGGGGCAGGCGTACCAAGAGACCCAGTACTTC. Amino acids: CSAPPGQAYQETQYF.

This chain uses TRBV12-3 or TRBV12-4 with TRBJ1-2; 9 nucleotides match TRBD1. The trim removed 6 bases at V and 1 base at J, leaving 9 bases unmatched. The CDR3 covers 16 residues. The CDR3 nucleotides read TGTGCCAGCAGAGGCCGGGACAGGGAGAATAACTATGGCTACACCTTC. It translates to CASRGRDRENNYGYTF.

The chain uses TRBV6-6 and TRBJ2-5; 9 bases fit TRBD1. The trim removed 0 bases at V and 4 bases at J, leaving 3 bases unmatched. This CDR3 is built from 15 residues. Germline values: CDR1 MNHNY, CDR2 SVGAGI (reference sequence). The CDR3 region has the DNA TGTGCCAGCAGTTACTCGCGGACAGGGGTAGAGACCCAGTACTTC. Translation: CASSYSRTGVETQYF.

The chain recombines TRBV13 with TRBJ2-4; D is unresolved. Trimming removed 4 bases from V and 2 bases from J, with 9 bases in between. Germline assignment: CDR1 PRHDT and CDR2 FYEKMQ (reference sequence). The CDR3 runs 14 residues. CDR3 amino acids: CASSYSSPKNIQYF. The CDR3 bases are TGTGCCAGCAGCTACTCGAGCCCCAAAAACATTCAGTACTTC. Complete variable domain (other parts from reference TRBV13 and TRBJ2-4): AAGVIQSPRHLIKEKRETATLKCYPIPRHDTVYWYQQGPGQDPQFLISFYEKMQSDKGSIPDRFSAQQFSDYHSELNMSSLELGDSALYFCASSYSSPKNIQYFGAGTRLSVL.

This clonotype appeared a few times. The CDR3 coding sequence is TGCAGTGCTAGAGCCCCAGGACAGGGTAACGTCCACGAGCAGTACTTC. It translates to CSARAPGQGNVHEQYF. The genes are TRBV20-1 and TRBJ2-5, with 8 bases aligning to TRBD1. The J call is in doubt because the DNA end fits TRBJ2-7 better. This CDR3 is 16 amino acids long. Germline assignment: CDR1 DFQATT and CDR2 SNEGSKA (reference sequence).

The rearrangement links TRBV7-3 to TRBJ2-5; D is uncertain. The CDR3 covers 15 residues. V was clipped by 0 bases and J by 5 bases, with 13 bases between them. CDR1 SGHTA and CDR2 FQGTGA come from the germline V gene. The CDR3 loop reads CASSLTAEVGETQYF. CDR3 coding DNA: TGTGCCAGCAGCTTAACCGCCGAGGTAGGGGAGACCCAGTACTTC.

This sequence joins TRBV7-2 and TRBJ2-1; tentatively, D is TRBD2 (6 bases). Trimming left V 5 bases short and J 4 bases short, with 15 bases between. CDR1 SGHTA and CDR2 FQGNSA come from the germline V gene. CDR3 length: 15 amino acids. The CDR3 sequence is CASSQRTGGYNEQFF. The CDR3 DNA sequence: TGTGCCAGCAGCCAGAGGACCGGAGGGTACAATGAGCAGTTCTTC.

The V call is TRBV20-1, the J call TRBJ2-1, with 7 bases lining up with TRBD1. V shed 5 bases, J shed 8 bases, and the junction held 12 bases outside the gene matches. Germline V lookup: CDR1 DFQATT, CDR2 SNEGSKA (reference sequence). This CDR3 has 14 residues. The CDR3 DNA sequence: TGCAGTGCTGAGGCTAGGGGGCCGGTGGATGAGCAGTTCTTC. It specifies CSAEARGPVDEQFF.

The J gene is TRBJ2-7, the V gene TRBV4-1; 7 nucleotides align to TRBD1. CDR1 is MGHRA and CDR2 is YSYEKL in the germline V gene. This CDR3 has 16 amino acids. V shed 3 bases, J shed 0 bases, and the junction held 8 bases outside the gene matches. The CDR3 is CASSHPADRSSYEQYF. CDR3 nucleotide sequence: TGCGCCAGCAGCCACCCCGCGGACAGGAGCTCCTACGAGCAGTACTTC.

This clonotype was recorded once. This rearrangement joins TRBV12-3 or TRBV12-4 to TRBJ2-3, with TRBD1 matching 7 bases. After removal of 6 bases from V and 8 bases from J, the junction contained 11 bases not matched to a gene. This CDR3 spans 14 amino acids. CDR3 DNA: TGTGCCAGCAGACCGATAGGGGGCGTCGGTACGCAGTATTTT. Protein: CASRPIGGVGTQYF.

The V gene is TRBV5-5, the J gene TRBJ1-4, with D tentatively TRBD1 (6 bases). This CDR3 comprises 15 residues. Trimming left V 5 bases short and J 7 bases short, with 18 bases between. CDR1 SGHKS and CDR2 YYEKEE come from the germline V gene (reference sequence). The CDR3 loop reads CASRTTGNPSEKLFF. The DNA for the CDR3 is TGTGCCAGCAGGACTACAGGGAACCCGAGTGAAAAACTGTTTTTT.

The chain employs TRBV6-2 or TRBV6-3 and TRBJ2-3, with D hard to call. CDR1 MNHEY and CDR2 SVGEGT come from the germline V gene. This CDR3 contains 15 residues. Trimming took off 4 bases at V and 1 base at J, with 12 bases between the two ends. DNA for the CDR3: TGTGCCAGCAGTTCCGAAAGACTCGGCACAGATACGCAGTATTTT. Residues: CASSSERLGTDTQYF.

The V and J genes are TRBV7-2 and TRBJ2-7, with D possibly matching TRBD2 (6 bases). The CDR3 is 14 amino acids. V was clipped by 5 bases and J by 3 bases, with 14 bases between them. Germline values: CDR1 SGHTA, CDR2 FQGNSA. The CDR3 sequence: CASSPRPGGYEQYF. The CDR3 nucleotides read TGTGCCAGCAGCCCGAGGCCCGGGGGCTACGAGCAGTACTTC.

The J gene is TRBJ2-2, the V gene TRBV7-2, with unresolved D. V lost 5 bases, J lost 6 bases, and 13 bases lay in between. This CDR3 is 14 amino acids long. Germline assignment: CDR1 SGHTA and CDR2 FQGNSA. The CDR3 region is CASSPPDRPGELFF. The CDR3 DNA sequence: TGTGCCAGCAGCCCTCCAGACCGTCCCGGGGAGCTGTTTTTT.

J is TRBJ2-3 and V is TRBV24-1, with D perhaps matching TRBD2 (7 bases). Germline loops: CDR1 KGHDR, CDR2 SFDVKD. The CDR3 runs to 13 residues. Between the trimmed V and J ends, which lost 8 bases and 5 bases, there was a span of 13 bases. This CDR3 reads CATTRGAGDTQYF. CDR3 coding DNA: TGTGCCACCACACGGGGGGCAGGAGATACGCAGTATTTT.

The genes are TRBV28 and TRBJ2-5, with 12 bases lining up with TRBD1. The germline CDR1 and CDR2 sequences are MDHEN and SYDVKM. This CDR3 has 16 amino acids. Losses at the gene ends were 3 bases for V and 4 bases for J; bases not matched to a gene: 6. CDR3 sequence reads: CASSFRGTGGRETQYF. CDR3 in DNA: TGTGCCAGCAGTTTCAGAGGGACAGGGGGCCGAGAGACCCAGTACTTC.

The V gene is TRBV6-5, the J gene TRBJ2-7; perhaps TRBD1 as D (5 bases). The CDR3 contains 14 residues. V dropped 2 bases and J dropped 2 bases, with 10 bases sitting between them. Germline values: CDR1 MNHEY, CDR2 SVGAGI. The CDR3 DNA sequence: TGTGCCAGCAGTTACGACAGTTGGGCCTACGAGCAGTACTTC. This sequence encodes CASSYDSWAYEQYF.

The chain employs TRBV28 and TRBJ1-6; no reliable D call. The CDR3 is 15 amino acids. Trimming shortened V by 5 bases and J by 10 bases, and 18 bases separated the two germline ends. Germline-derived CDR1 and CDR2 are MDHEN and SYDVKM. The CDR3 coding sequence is TGTGCCAGCAGTACCCGGACCACCCGACGGTCACCCCTCCACTTT. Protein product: CASSTRTTRRSPLHF.

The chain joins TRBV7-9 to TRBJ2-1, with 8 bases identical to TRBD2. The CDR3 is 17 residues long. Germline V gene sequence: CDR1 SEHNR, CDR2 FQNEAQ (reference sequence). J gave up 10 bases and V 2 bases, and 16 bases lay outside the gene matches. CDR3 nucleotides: TGTGCCAGCAGCTTACGGAGCGAGCGGGGGAATCCGGGGGAGCAGTTCTTC. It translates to CASSLRSERGNPGEQFF.

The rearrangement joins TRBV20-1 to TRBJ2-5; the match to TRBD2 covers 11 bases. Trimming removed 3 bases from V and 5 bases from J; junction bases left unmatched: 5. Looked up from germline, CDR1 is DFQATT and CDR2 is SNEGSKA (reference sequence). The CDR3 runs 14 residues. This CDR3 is CSASYSGGAETQYF. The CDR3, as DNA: TGCAGTGCTAGCTATAGCGGGGGGGCTGAGACCCAGTACTTC.

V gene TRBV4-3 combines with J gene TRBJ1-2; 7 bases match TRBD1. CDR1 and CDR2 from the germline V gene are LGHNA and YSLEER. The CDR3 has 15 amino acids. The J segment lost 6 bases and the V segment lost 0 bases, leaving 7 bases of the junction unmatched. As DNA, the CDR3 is TGCGCCAGCAGCCAAGATTGGAGGCAGGGGGATGGCTACACCTTC. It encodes CASSQDWRQGDGYTF.